The 32 T cell receptor beta chains listed next were all sequenced from one sample in a study of blood T cells in healthy people across ages. Using a J-beta primer mix together with a sample-barcoded 5' primer, a second PCR was run for roughly 7 to 12 cycles. Each CDR3 protein gets one entry after TCRdb re-called the 5' RACE reads with MiXCR. This sample has roughly 1,700,000 distinct CDR3 sequences, with 28% found just once. Specimen: blood. All receptors come from a woman in her thirties in good health.

J is TRBJ2-4 and V is TRBV29-1; possibly TRBD2 for D (6 bases). Germline V gene data show CDR1 as SQVTM and CDR2 as ANQGSEA. Trimming removed 4 bases at V and 10 bases at J, with 23 bases between. This CDR3 region has 15 residues. CDR3 in DNA: TGCAGCGTTGTGAGACCGGCCGGAGGGGAGAGGATTCAGTACTTC. Residues: CSVVRPAGGERIQYF.

The gene calls are TRBV15 and TRBJ2-4; 8 bases fit TRBD2. The DNA matches TRBJ2-5 better at its end, which makes the J call doubtful. Germline V CDR1 and CDR2: LNHNV, YYDKDF (reference sequence). The CDR3 loop spans 15 amino acids. Here the CDR3 DNA reads TGTGCCACCAGCAGATCGGGGGGGGAGGTAGAGACCCAGTACTTC. As protein: CATSRSGGEVETQYF.

The rearrangement joins TRBV20-1 to TRBJ1-2; a possible D gene is TRBD1 (6 bases). CDR1 is DFQATT and CDR2 is SNEGSKA in the germline V gene (reference sequence). The CDR3 consists of 15 residues. V lost 4 bases to trimming and J lost 4 bases, with 19 bases between them. The CDR3 DNA sequence: TGCAGTGCTATCGTCTTGGGGGGCGGGGGCTATGGCTACACCTTC. Its translation: CSAIVLGGGGYGYTF.

Only a few counts were recorded for this clonotype. A much larger clone lies one base from this, so it may be a read error. The gene calls are TRBV12-5 and TRBJ2-1; no clear D. CDR3 length equals 12 residues. Germline V lookup: CDR1 LGHNT, CDR2 FRNRAP. Trimming took off 0 bases at V and 8 bases at J, with 5 bases between the two ends. The CDR3 bases are TGTGCTAGTGGTTTGGTACGTCATGAGCAGTTCTTC. Translation gives CASGLVRHEQFF.

This chain joins TRBV24-1 and TRBJ2-1, with D maybe TRBD2 (8 bases). Germline V gene data show CDR1 as KGHDR and CDR2 as SFDVKD. The V gene lost 4 bases and the J gene lost 6 bases, with 12 bases spanning the gap. This CDR3 is 14 amino acids long. The CDR3 nucleotides are TGTGCCACCAGTGACGGGAGGGGGCCCAATGAGCAGTTCTTC. Translating it yields CATSDGRGPNEQFF.

This clonotype was seen a handful of times. This chain joins TRBV12-3 or TRBV12-4 and TRBJ2-5; 11 bases match TRBD2. The V segment lost 4 bases and the J segment 2 bases; nucleotides outside the gene matches: 6. CDR3 length equals 16 residues. The CDR3 region is CASSSPGLAAQETQYF. The CDR3 coding sequence is TGTGCCAGCAGTTCTCCGGGACTAGCGGCTCAAGAGACCCAGTACTTC.

The chain employs TRBV4-1 and TRBJ1-1; 9 bases line up with TRBD1. The CDR3 is 15 amino acids. CDR1 is MGHRA and CDR2 is YSYEKL in the germline V gene. Trimming at V came to 3 bases and at J to 5 bases, leaving 7 bases not matched to a gene. CDR3 bases: TGCGCCAGCAGCCAGCAGTACAGGGGGCGAACTGAAGCTTTCTTT. Its translation is CASSQQYRGRTEAFF.

The chain employs TRBV30 and TRBJ1-2; 9 nucleotides align to TRBD1. V lost 3 bases to trimming and J lost 8 bases; unmatched junction nucleotides: 7. This CDR3 contains 13 residues. CDR1 and CDR2 (germline): GTSNPN, SVGIG (reference sequence). CDR3 loop: CAWSQQGAKGYTF. DNA of the CDR3: TGTGCCTGGAGCCAACAGGGGGCGAAGGGCTACACCTTC.

The chain combines TRBV21-1 with TRBJ2-1; TRBD2, the D gene given by the table, was not confirmed from the DNA. TRBV21-1 counts as a pseudogene. This CDR3 comprises 13 residues. CDR3 residues: CASKSPGSTEQFF. In nucleotides, the CDR3 is TGTGCCAGCAAATCCCCCGGGAGTACTGAGCAGTTCTTC.

The chain links TRBV15 to TRBJ2-4; a possible D gene is TRBD1 (6 bases). Germline CDR1 is LNHNV and CDR2 is YYDKDF (reference sequence). The V and J ends lost 0 bases and 13 bases respectively, with 19 bases between them. The CDR3 contains 15 residues. The CDR3 DNA sequence: TGTGCCACCAGCAGAGATTCAGGGGTTCCCTACGGGCAGTACTTC. It translates to CATSRDSGVPYGQYF.

This chain uses TRBV11-2 with TRBJ2-3; TRBD1 matches at 9 bases. V lost 1 base and J lost 4; bases outside the gene matches: 3. The CDR3 is 15 amino acids. Per germline, CDR1 SGHAT and CDR2 FQNNGV. The DNA for the CDR3 is TGTGCCAGCAGCTTAGGGACAGGGGAGGCAGATACGCAGTATTTT. This encodes CASSLGTGEADTQYF.

The rearrangement uses TRBV4-3 and TRBJ2-1; D is uncertain. This CDR3 has 14 amino acids. Trimming removed 4 bases from V and 10 bases from J, with 17 bases in between. Looked up from germline, CDR1 is LGHNA and CDR2 is YSLEER. Here the CDR3 reads CASSLSKERWEQFF. CDR3 DNA: TGCGCCAGCAGCCTAAGCAAGGAGCGCTGGGAGCAGTTCTTC.

The chain carries TRBV6-5 and TRBJ1-2, with a possible D match to TRBD1 (6 bases). Trimming left V 4 bases short and J 0 bases short, with 18 bases between. Looked up from germline, CDR1 is MNHEY and CDR2 is SVGAGI. The CDR3 spans 17 residues. This chain's CDR3 is CASSSNVDSVANYGYTF. The DNA of the CDR3 is TGTGCCAGCAGTTCCAACGTGGACAGCGTCGCTAACTATGGCTACACCTTC.

This clonotype was detected a few times. V gene TRBV6-4 combines with J gene TRBJ2-1, with D unresolved. The CDR3 covers 13 residues. Trimming cost V 8 bases and J 0 bases, with 8 bases left between them. CDR1 is MRHNA and CDR2 is SNTAGT in the germline V gene. CDR3 sequence: CASARTSYNEQFF. In nucleotides, the CDR3 is TGTGCCAGCGCTAGAACCTCCTACAATGAGCAGTTCTTC.

This clonotype was detected many times. The gene calls are TRBV28 and TRBJ2-6; the match to TRBD2 covers 8 bases. V shed 4 bases and J 0 bases; nucleotides not matched to a gene: 8. CDR3 length equals 18 residues. The germline V gene has CDR1 MDHEN and CDR2 SYDVKM. CDR3 in DNA: TGTGCCAGCAGTTCCGGACCGGGGGGGACCTCTGGGGCCAACGTCCTGACTTTC. This gives the protein CASSSGPGGTSGANVLTF.

Note on this clonotype: This may stem from a read error, because a much larger clone lies one nucleotide away. Without the conserved terminal phenylalanine or tryptophan, this CDR3 likely stems from a read error. The chain uses TRBV5-1 and TRBJ1-4, with 7 bases that match TRBD1. Germline lookup yields CDR1 SGHRS and CDR2 YFSETQ. V trimming: 6 bases; J trimming: 3 bases; junction bases outside the gene matches: 14. The CDR3 runs to 17 residues. CDR3 protein: CASTKTGPGSANEKLFC. The CDR3 DNA reads TGCGCCAGCACCAAGACAGGGCCCGGGTCGGCTAATGAAAAACTGTTTTGT.

Here the CDR3 DNA reads TGTGCCAGCAGCCTCCCCCCTATTTGGGGGACCGGCACAGATACGCAGTATTTT. Translating gives CASSLPPIWGTGTDTQYF. This rearrangement joins TRBV2 to TRBJ2-3; D is possibly TRBD1 or TRBD2 (5 bases each). The CDR3 loop spans 18 amino acids. Trimming pared 6 bases from V and 1 base from J, leaving 23 bases between. CDR1 and CDR2 from the germline V gene are SNHLY and FYNNEI. Complete variable domain (other parts from reference TRBV2 and TRBJ2-3): EPEVTQTPSHQVTQMGQEVILRCVPISNHLYFYWYRQILGQKVEFLVSFYNNEISEKSEIFDDQFSVERPDGSNFTLKIRSTKLEDSAMYFCASSLPPIWGTGTDTQYFGPGTRLTVL.

On this clonotype itself: It may be a read error: a sequence one base away is much more abundant. The rearrangement uses TRBV18 and TRBJ2-1, with 7 bases lining up with TRBD1. This CDR3 spans 15 amino acids. Germline V CDR1 and CDR2: KGHSH, LQKENI. The J segment lost 10 bases and the V segment lost 3 bases, leaving 12 bases of the junction unmatched. The CDR3 DNA reads as TGTGCCAGCTCACCTCCGGGACAGAGCAACGGAGAGCAGTTCTTC. Residues: CASSPPGQSNGEQFF.

This clonotype was picked up a small number of times. The chain combines TRBV6-1 with TRBJ2-3; TRBD2 agrees at 13 bases. The CDR3 has 19 amino acids. The germline CDR1 and CDR2 sequences are MNHNS and SASEGT. V lost 6 bases and J lost 3; bases outside the gene matches: 15. CDR3 DNA: TGTGCCAGCAGCCGCGACAGAACCCTGACTAGCGGGGGGACAGATACGCAGTATTTT. Translation: CASSRDRTLTSGGTDTQYF.

This clonotype was detected a few times. The chain links TRBV4-2 to TRBJ2-7; maybe TRBD2 (6 bases). This CDR3 contains 15 residues. V gave up 2 bases and J gave up 2 bases, with 13 bases separating them. Per the germline V gene, CDR1 is LGHNA and CDR2 is YNFKEQ. CDR3 loop: CASSQNQVAAYEQYF. CDR3 nucleotide sequence: TGTGCCAGCAGCCAAAATCAGGTAGCGGCCTACGAGCAGTACTTC.

The chain carries TRBV28 and TRBJ1-2; no reliable D call. CDR3 length: 11 residues. Germline-derived CDR1 and CDR2 are MDHEN and SYDVKM. The V end was cut by 7 bases, the J end by 4 bases, with 7 bases between. CDR3 bases: TGTGCCAGCACGGACCTCTATGGCTACACCTTC. This codes for CASTDLYGYTF.

The chain is built from TRBV14 and TRBJ1-1; 12 bases are shared with TRBD1. Losses at the gene ends were 4 bases for V and 5 bases for J; bases not matched to a gene: 11. The CDR3 has 17 amino acids. Germline V CDR1 and CDR2: SGHDN, FVKESK. The DNA for the CDR3 is TGTGCCAGCAGCCCATTGGGACAGGGGGCGCAGGGTACTGAAGCTTTCTTT. It translates to CASSPLGQGAQGTEAFF.

J is TRBJ2-4 and V is TRBV12-3 or TRBV12-4, with 9 bases aligning to TRBD2. After removal of 3 bases from V and 13 bases from J, the junction contained 10 bases not matched to a gene. The length of the CDR3 is 14 residues. The CDR3 coding sequence is TGTGCCAGCAGTTTCCTAGCGGGGTACAATGAGCAGTACTTC. This encodes CASSFLAGYNEQYF.

There are many counts of this clonotype. The chain joins TRBV12-3 or TRBV12-4 to TRBJ2-1; possible D gene TRBD2, 5 bases. V was shortened by 9 bases and J by 7 bases, with 16 bases between the two germline ends. The CDR3 length is 13 residues. The CDR3 is CASKSRGDNEQFF. DNA of the CDR3: TGTGCCAGTAAATCTCGGGGAGATAATGAGCAGTTCTTC.

This chain links TRBV2 with TRBJ1-5; TRBD1 matches at 7 bases. The CDR3 loop spans 13 amino acids. V shed 7 bases and J 10 bases; nucleotides not matched to a gene: 10. Germline V gene data show CDR1 as SNHLY and CDR2 as FYNNEI. The CDR3 DNA follows: TGTGCCAGCAATCCCACAGGGGAGCGCCCCCAGCATTTT. As protein: CASNPTGERPQHF.

This clonotype occurred a few times. This sequence joins TRBV9 and TRBJ2-7, with TRBD1 matching over 7 bases. Germline V gene lookup returns CDR1 SGDLS and CDR2 YYNGEE. The CDR3 length is 12 residues. V was pared by 3 bases and J by 9 bases, with 6 bases of the junction left unmatched. CDR3 DNA sequence: TGTGCCAGCAGCGCCCGACAGGGTCGGCAGTACTTC. Translated, it gives CASSARQGRQYF.

The chain couples TRBV29-1 to TRBJ1-5; D remains ambiguous. In germline, CDR1 is SQVTM, CDR2 ANQGSEA. Deletions cut 7 bases from V and 4 bases from J, with 11 bases between. The CDR3 is made up of 12 amino acids. CDR3 residues: CSATVRNQPQHF. The CDR3 nucleotides are TGCAGCGCCACAGTACGAAATCAGCCCCAGCATTTT. The full variable domain, with the rest looked up from reference TRBV29-1 and TRBJ1-5, is SAVISQKPSRDICQRGTSLTIQCQVDSQVTMMFWYRQQPGQSLTLIATANQGSEATYESGFVIDKFPISRPNLTFSTLTVSNMSPEDSSIYLCSATVRNQPQHFGDGTRLSIL.

Points on this clonotype: It may be a read error: a sequence one base away is much more abundant. V gene TRBV7-9 combines with J gene TRBJ2-7; tentative D call: TRBD1 (6 bases). The J call could be wrong; TRBJ2-4 is a better fit for the DNA end. This CDR3 has 13 amino acids. The germline V gene encodes CDR1 SEHNR and CDR2 FQNEAQ (reference sequence). The DNA for the CDR3 is TGTGCCAGCAGGCCACCTACAGGGAACATTCAGTACTTC. It specifies CASRPPTGNIQYF.

The V and J genes are TRBV4-3 and TRBJ2-2; TRBD2 agrees at 13 bases. Per germline, CDR1 LGHNA and CDR2 YSLEER. The V and J ends lost 0 bases and 10 bases, in that order; junction bases with no gene match: 5. The CDR3 is made up of 16 amino acids. The CDR3 nucleotides read TGCGCCAGCAGCCAAGAACTAGCGGGGGGGCCAGAGGAGCTGTTTTTT. This encodes CASSQELAGGPEELFF.

This clonotype was counted only a few times. The chain has TRBV10-2 and TRBJ1-2; D unclear. The CDR3 length is 13 residues. CDR1 and CDR2 (germline): WSHSY, SAAADI. V shed 2 bases and J shed 4 bases, with 8 bases lying between them. The CDR3 coding sequence is TGCGCCAGCAGTGAGAATTTTAGCTATGGCTACACCTTC. Protein product: CASSENFSYGYTF.

This clonotype showed up just a few times. The CDR3 reads CASSESDGRGPPDEQFF. CDR3 nucleotides: TGCGCCAGCAGTGAGTCTGATGGCAGGGGGCCCCCCGATGAGCAGTTCTTC. This chain connects TRBV10-2 to TRBJ2-1; 8 bases map to TRBD1. V trimming: 0 bases; J trimming: 8 bases; junction bases outside the gene matches: 12. This CDR3 comprises 17 residues. CDR1 and CDR2 from the germline V gene are WSHSY and SAAADI.

Points on this clonotype: The junction does not match germline at one end; this may be a read error. This rearrangement joins TRBV6-1 to TRBJ2-5; 10 bases fit TRBD1. The length of the CDR3 is 15 residues. Germline loops: CDR1 MNHNS, CDR2 SASEGT. The CDR3 nucleotides are TGTGCCAGCAATACCGGGACAGGGGCCCAAGAGACCCGGTACTTC. This translates into CASNTGTGAQETRYF.